Sequencing of this TCR beta chain was carried out in a study of T cell responses to AZD1222 COVID-19 vaccine. Produced via immunoSEQ multiplex PCR; TCRdb's table is partial and in-frame only. The repertoire holds 150,000 to 200,000 clones, with more than 75% as singletons. The material was peripheral blood, obtained 28 days after the second AZD1222 dose. This sequence was found in an adult who received the AZD1222 COVID-19 vaccine.

CDR3 DNA: TGTGCCAGCTCACCGATCTCCGAACCGGACGGGGAGCTGTTTTTT. Translation: CASSPISEPDGELFF. The V gene is TRBV18, the J gene TRBJ2-2, with D uncertain. CDR1 and CDR2 from the germline V gene are KGHSH and LQKENI. The CDR3 extends over 15 amino acids. V was cut by 3 bases and J by 7 bases, with 15 bases left in between.